What follows describes a single TCR beta chain. No antigen is known for it. Within one base of it there is no much larger clone, and no base qualities were kept. The data belong to a study of blood T cell repertoires in COVID-19 (TCRdb year 2020). Describing the broader study: For ImmuneRACE Cohort 3, a participant was defined as recovered based on two consecutive negative NP/OP PCR tests, clearance by a healthcare professional, or resolution of symptoms. Where available, HLA class I and class II types were obtained from metadata supplied by the sample provider rather than from assay-based typing. Subjects who had been exposed to COVID-19, were actively infected with it, or had recovered from it provided the deeply sampled blood TCRbeta repertoires that made up the dataset. The sample metadata nearly always contained a de-identified subject ID, COVID-19 status, age in years and sex. The material from the prospective study consisted of cDNA or gDNA derived from T cells, B-cell-depleted T cells, or PBMCs. Collaborator samples came from the United States, Italy and Spain and covered acute and convalescent phases of COVID-19. The samples were drawn from two sources: the first 160 participants of the ongoing ImmuneRACE study, and 950 to 1,500 subjects contributed by 6 global collaborators. A freely available public database, intended as a resource for researchers studying the immune response to SARS-CoV-2, is where the repertoires were released.

Participants in the prospective study were enrolled through a virtual design, were aged about 18 to 90 years, and lived in about two dozen United States geographic areas. In the prospective study, cohorts were assigned on the basis of participant-reported clinical history obtained from a screening survey and a study questionnaire. Mobile phlebotomists in the prospective study collected whole blood, serum and a nasopharyngeal or oropharyngeal swab from every participant. Additional blood draws and questionnaires over an approximately two-month period could optionally be provided by prospective study participants. Before DNA extraction, blood samples from the prospective study were shipped at room temperature or frozen. From cysteine to phenylalanine, the CDR3 is 13 amino acids long. Only CDR3 DNA remains: 39 bases, in frame from the first base. V loses 6 bases, J loses 5 bases, and the germline ends lie 13 bases apart. The germline V gene yields MNHEY for CDR1 and SVGAGI for CDR2.

Study-level results and caveats: The amount of clinical and demographic metadata varied by source and participant and was provided uncurated.

TCRbeta CDR3 regions were amplified from genomic DNA using the immunoSEQ Assay, a bias-controlled multiplex PCR. As for the authors' bioinformatics: Within the assay, amplification of reference gene primers was used to estimate how many nucleated cells each sample contained. To quantify the absolute abundance of each unique TCRbeta CDR3 rearrangement, sequence reads were collapsed and filtered. For each sample, productive Simpson clonality was calculated as the square root of Simpson's diversity index across productive rearrangements. TCRdb re-hosts the immuneACCESS table, in-frame sequences only. Its copies lack some clones; in the studies checked, an unresolved V gene accounts for under half of them, and the cause for the rest is not known. That table gives V, J and clone size, and the DNA gave D and trimming. Across this sample there are over 110,000 clones, with approximately 80% seen only once. Clones ranked in the top ten supply more than 3% of the sample.

The TCR was taken from a man over 45 in a cohort exposed to, infected with or recovered from COVID-19 (not recorded which). Sequencing was done on a sample of PBMCs or T cells enriched from blood (not recorded which). The V gene is TRBV6-5 and the J gene is TRBJ2-5, and the D gene may be TRBD2, 5 bases matching. The CDR3: CASRNIGLETQYF. The DNA sequence is as follows: TGTGCCAGCAGGAACATTGGACTCGAGACCCAGTACTTC.